The rows below give T cell receptor beta chains drawn from one sample of a study of blood T cell repertoires in COVID-19. Measured with immunoSEQ multiplex PCR; TCRdb has only the in-frame clones, and not every one. The table has about 120,000 clones, around 89% seen once; the top ten hold less than 5.5%. Material for sequencing was peripheral blood. The receptors derive from a man in his fifties or sixties with COVID-19, enrolled during active disease. CDR3s include the opening cysteine and the closing phenylalanine or tryptophan. The order of the fields is clone size, V gene, J gene, D gene, CDR3 protein, CDR3 DNA. A D gene is named only where the DNA matches it firmly. The size field is filled for only some rows; it gives once, few, many or a size class.

-	TRBV19	TRBJ2-3	-	CASSIQTPTSTDTQYF	TGTGCCAGTAGTATCCAGACTCCAACTAGCACAGATACGCAGTATTTT
-	TRBV9	TRBJ1-1	-	CASSFTGRAPSTEAFF	TGTGCCAGCAGCTTCACAGGGAGGGCCCCTTCCACTGAAGCTTTCTTT
-	TRBV6-5	TRBJ2-5	-	CASSYSVGSQETQYF	TGTGCCAGCAGTTACTCGGTGGGCAGTCAAGAGACCCAGTACTTC
-	TRBV5-1	TRBJ2-7	TRBD2	CASSLASGGSTYEQYF	TGCGCCAGCAGCTTGGCTAGCGGGGGTTCAACTTACGAGCAGTACTTC
once	TRBV2	TRBJ2-1	TRBD1	CASSPQGVDNEQFF	TGTGCCAGCAGTCCACAGGGGGTAGACAATGAGCAGTTCTTC
-	TRBV5-6	TRBJ2-5	-	CASSSPRRGRQETQYF	TGTGCCAGCAGCTCGCCGCGGAGGGGCCGCCAAGAGACCCAGTACTTC
-	TRBV5-1	TRBJ2-7	-	CASSLESDRPYEQYF	TGCGCCAGCAGCTTGGAGTCCGACAGGCCCTACGAGCAGTACTTC
once	TRBV29-1	TRBJ2-3	TRBD1	CSGDRENTDTQYF	TGCAGCGGGGACAGGGAGAACACAGATACGCAGTATTTT
-	TRBV10-3	TRBJ2-1	TRBD2	CATSRPGEGNEQFF	TGTGCCACCTCTCGACCGGGGGAGGGCAATGAGCAGTTCTTC
few	TRBV2	TRBJ2-2	-	CASSEVHNTGELFF	TGTGCCAGCAGTGAAGTTCATAACACCGGGGAGCTGTTTTTT
-	TRBV19	TRBJ1-5	-	CASSWQGSRSSQPQHF	TGTGCCAGTAGCTGGCAGGGCTCGAGGAGTTCTCAGCCCCAGCATTTT
-	TRBV24-1	TRBJ2-7	-	CATSDLLVIYEQYF	TGTGCCACCAGTGATTTGCTAGTTATCTACGAGCAGTACTTC
-	TRBV6-5	TRBJ1-3	-	CASSPLQGGNTIYF	TGTGCCAGCAGTCCTCTCCAGGGAGGAAACACCATATATTTT
-	TRBV19	TRBJ1-5	TRBD1	CASSTRQGANQPQHF	TGTGCCAGTAGTACCAGGCAGGGGGCGAATCAGCCCCAGCATTTT
few	TRBV19	TRBJ1-1	-	CASSLVQGPAFF	TGTGCCAGTAGTCTCGTACAGGGTCCAGCTTTCTTT
-	TRBV11-1	TRBJ2-5	-	CASSLGWGEGETQYF	TGTGCCAGCAGCTTAGGATGGGGAGAAGGAGAGACCCAGTACTTC
-	TRBV15	TRBJ2-5	-	CATSTRSPAPTQYF	TGTGCCACCAGCACTCGGTCCCCCGCGCCGACCCAGTACTTC
-	TRBV9	TRBJ1-1	-	CASSPRQPPNTEAFF	TGTGCCAGCAGCCCCCGACAGCCTCCGAACACTGAAGCTTTCTTT
-	TRBV20-1	TRBJ1-2	-	CRFVVDGYTF	TGCAGGTTTGTAGTGGATGGCTACACCTTC
once	TRBV5-5	TRBJ1-6	-	CASSVGQLFSFWPLHF	TGTGCCAGCAGCGTGGGCCAGTTGTTTAGCTTTTGGCCCCTCCACTTT
few	TRBV7-8	TRBJ1-1	-	CASSLLGGWGIDTEAFF	TGTGCCAGCAGCCTGTTGGGGGGTTGGGGAATCGACACTGAAGCTTTCTTT
-	TRBV5-4	TRBJ2-3	TRBD2	CASSLFSGGANTDTQYF	TGTGCCAGCAGCTTATTTAGCGGGGGGGCGAACACAGATACGCAGTATTTT
-	TRBV4-2	TRBJ2-1	-	CASSQDYSYNEQFF	TGTGCCAGCAGCCAAGACTACTCCTACAATGAGCAGTTCTTC